The 8 T cell receptor beta chains below come from one sample, sequenced in a study of tumor-infiltrating lymphocytes in localized non-small cell lung cancer (dated by TCRdb to about 2021). The receptor library was made with the immunoSEQ multiplex PCR assay. Drawn from immuneACCESS, this table holds only the in-frame rearrangements with V and J called that TCRdb kept. Clones are partly lost; checked studies trace under half to an unresolved V gene and leave the rest unexplained. The sample table records about 4,000 clones; around 66% of these occur just once. The ten largest clones add up to approximately 24% of the sample. The sample consisted of uninvolved lung tissue not adjacent to the tumor. All receptors derive from a human donor with non-small cell lung cancer.

This sequence joins TRBV14 and TRBJ2-3; D remains unclear. Trimming took off 2 bases at V and 1 base at J, with 13 bases between the two ends. Germline CDR1 reads SGHDN; CDR2 reads FVKESK. The CDR3 loop spans 16 amino acids. The CDR3 DNA follows: TGTGCCAGCAGCCAACGGCCGGGTCTACGCACAGATACGCAGTATTTT. This translates into CASSQRPGLRTDTQYF. The variable domain in full, completed from reference TRBV14 and TRBJ2-3, reads EAGVTQFPSHSVIEKGQTVTLRCDPISGHDNLYWYRRVMGKEIKFLLHFVKESKQDESGMPNNRFLAERTGGTYSTLKVQPAELEDSGVYFCASSQRPGLRTDTQYFGPGTRLTVL.

V is TRBV6-4 and J is TRBJ2-1; perhaps TRBD2 as D (6 bases). Germline lookup yields CDR1 MRHNA and CDR2 SNTAGT. CDR3 length equals 15 residues. The V end lost 0 bases, the J end lost 0 bases, and 6 bases lay between the germline ends. CDR3 coding DNA: TGTGCCAGCAGTGACTCTAGCGGCTCCTACAATGAGCAGTTCTTC. Protein product: CASSDSSGSYNEQFF.

This chain links TRBV5-1 with TRBJ2-1; 8 positions match TRBD2. This CDR3 comprises 15 residues. The V gene end was trimmed by 0 bases and the J gene end by 9 bases; junction bases not matched to a gene: 8. The germline gives CDR1 SGHRS, CDR2 YFSETQ. The CDR3 spells CASSLGGTRGGEQFF. CDR3 DNA: TGCGCCAGCAGCTTGGGTGGGACTAGAGGCGGTGAGCAGTTCTTC. Full variable domain (rest looked up from reference TRBV5-1 and TRBJ2-1): KAGVTQTPRYLIKTRGQQVTLSCSPISGHRSVSWYQQTPGQGLQFLFEYFSETQRNKGNFPGRFSGRQFSNSRSEMNVSTLELGDSALYLCASSLGGTRGGEQFFGPGTRLTVL.

The rearrangement uses TRBV28 and TRBJ2-7; 8 nucleotides match TRBD1. This CDR3 spans 15 amino acids. J gave up 6 bases and V 6 bases, and 13 bases lay outside the gene matches. CDR1 is MDHEN and CDR2 is SYDVKM in the germline V gene. The DNA of the CDR3 is TGTGCCAGCAGCTCAGGGGCAGGGGGCTTAAGCGAGCAGTACTTC. Translated: CASSSGAGGLSEQYF.

The J gene is TRBJ2-2, the V gene TRBV29-1; D uncertain. CDR3 length: 13 amino acids. Germline-derived CDR1 and CDR2 are SQVTM and ANQGSEA. Trimming pared 4 bases from V and 2 bases from J, leaving 8 bases between. The CDR3 loop reads CSVVEGNTGELFF. The CDR3 coding sequence is TGCAGCGTTGTAGAAGGCAACACCGGGGAGCTGTTTTTT.

This rearrangement joins TRBV19 to TRBJ1-2; D is possibly TRBD1 (6 bases). The CDR3 totals 14 residues. Germline lookup yields CDR1 LNHDA and CDR2 SQIVND (reference sequence). V was shortened by 2 bases and J by 7 bases, with 14 bases between the two germline ends. The CDR3 loop reads CASSIPRTASGYTF. CDR3 nucleotide sequence: TGTGCCAGTAGTATACCCCGGACAGCTAGTGGCTACACCTTC.

The CDR3: CASNPGLVTDTQYF. The CDR3 DNA follows: TGTGCCAGCAATCCGGGACTAGTGACAGATACGCAGTATTTT. The chain couples TRBV7-2 to TRBJ2-3, with 8 bases matching TRBD2. The V and J ends lost 7 bases and 3 bases, in that order; junction bases with no gene match: 6. CDR1 and CDR2 from the germline V gene are SGHTA and FQGNSA. The CDR3 is made up of 14 amino acids.

This clone has a handful of counts. V gene TRBV19 combines with J gene TRBJ2-4; 7 bases map to TRBD1. Unmatched junction bases numbered 10, after V lost 7 bases and J lost 1 base. Germline CDR1 and CDR2: LNHDA and SQIVND (reference sequence). The CDR3 has 16 amino acids. The CDR3 nucleotides read TGTGCCAGTATTGACCACAGGGGCGACGCCAAAAACATTCAGTACTTC. Its translation: CASIDHRGDAKNIQYF.